This is a list of T cell receptor beta chains from one sample in a study of blood T cell repertoires in COVID-19. Some clones are missing from TCRdb's copy, which holds only in-frame ones; the method was immunoSEQ multiplex PCR. Of fewer than 350,000 clones listed, 85% to 90% are singletons. Material for sequencing was PBMCs or T cells enriched from blood (not recorded which). These receptor sequences come from a woman aged 18-35 years with acute COVID-19. The CDR3 runs from the conserved cysteine through the conserved F or W. D genes are given only for firm matches. Clone size, where shown, is once, few, many, or a class for clones that have expanded.

D	V	size	J	CDR3	DNA
TRBD2	TRBV12-5	NA	TRBJ2-7	CASGLVRSGSSYEQYF	TGTGCTAGTGGTTTGGTACGAAGCGGGAGCTCCTACGAGCAGTACTTC
TRBD1	TRBV10-3	once	TRBJ1-1	CAISVDRDITEAFF	TGTGCCATCAGTGTGGACAGGGATATAACTGAAGCTTTCTTT
NA	TRBV21-1	NA	TRBJ1-1	CASSSHSGLNTEAFF	TGTGCCAGCAGCAGTCACAGCGGTTTGAACACTGAAGCTTTCTTT
NA	TRBV29-1	NA	TRBJ2-5	CSAERGRGETQYF	TGCAGCGCCGAAAGGGGGCGGGGAGAGACCCAGTACTTC
NA	TRBV18	NA	TRBJ1-2	CASSPLPGGGGYTF	TGTGCCAGCTCACCACTCCCGGGGGGAGGTGGCTACACCTTC
NA	TRBV4-3	NA	TRBJ2-4	CASSQDRRPKNIQYF	TGCGCCAGCAGCCAAGATAGGCGGCCCAAAAACATTCAGTACTTC
TRBD2	TRBV7-9	NA	TRBJ2-7	CASSLEGGLAETYEQYF	TGTGCCAGCAGCTTAGAGGGGGGACTAGCGGAGACCTACGAGCAGTACTTC
TRBD2	TRBV9	NA	TRBJ2-1	CASSVFSGGPDEQFF	TGTGCCAGCAGCGTCTTTTCGGGAGGGCCTGATGAGCAGTTCTTC
TRBD1	TRBV19	few	TRBJ1-2	CASSWGQRYGYTF	TGTGCCAGTAGTTGGGGACAGCGTTATGGCTACACCTTC
NA	TRBV6-2/TRBV6-3	NA	TRBJ1-2	CASSPGQNYGYTF	TGTGCCAGCAGCCCCGGACAAAACTATGGCTACACCTTC
NA	TRBV7-2	once	TRBJ2-7	CASRGGRAETQQYF	TGTGCCAGCAGGGGTGGGCGGGCCGAGACCCAGCAGTACTTC
TRBD1	TRBV27	few	TRBJ1-6	CASSQTGAYNSPLHF	TGTGCCAGCAGTCAGACAGGGGCGTATAATTCACCCCTCCACTTT
TRBD2	TRBV9	NA	TRBJ2-7	CASSVDLAGYEQYF	TGTGCCAGCAGCGTAGATTTAGCGGGATACGAGCAGTACTTC
TRBD1	TRBV4-3	NA	TRBJ1-2	CASSQNTGQGIHYGYTF	TGCGCCAGCAGCCAGAATACTGGACAGGGGATTCACTATGGCTACACCTTC
TRBD2	TRBV6-6	NA	TRBJ2-7	CASSSYSGIDAYEQYF	TGTGCCAGCAGCTCCTATAGCGGGATCGACGCTTACGAGCAGTACTTC
NA	TRBV2	NA	TRBJ2-5	CASSDDWGQEETQYF	TGTGCCAGCAGTGATGACTGGGGGCAGGAAGAGACCCAGTACTTC
NA	TRBV28	NA	TRBJ1-1	CASSSPGVLAEAFF	TGTGCCAGCAGTTCCCCAGGGGTTCTGGCTGAAGCTTTCTTT
TRBD2	TRBV29-1	NA	TRBJ2-5	CSVELAGGPGETQYF	TGCAGCGTTGAATTAGCGGGAGGGCCTGGGGAGACCCAGTACTTC
NA	TRBV12-3/TRBV12-4	NA	TRBJ2-7	CASRSTGGYEQYF	TGTGCCAGCAGATCCACCGGGGGCTACGAGCAGTACTTC
TRBD1	TRBV2	NA	TRBJ1-1	CASGRQGVNTEAFF	TGTGCCAGCGGGAGACAGGGTGTGAACACTGAAGCTTTCTTT
TRBD1	TRBV5-7	NA	TRBJ1-5	CASSFVFGTANQPQHF	TGTGCCAGCAGCTTCGTTTTTGGGACAGCAAATCAGCCCCAGCATTTT
TRBD2	TRBV5-6	NA	TRBJ2-5	CASSSPRLAGGPQETQYF	TGTGCCAGCAGCTCCCCGCGACTAGCGGGAGGTCCCCAAGAGACCCAGTACTTC
NA	TRBV5-5	NA	TRBJ2-3	CASSSSLGAPRDTQYF	TGTGCCAGCAGCTCCTCCCTGGGGGCTCCTAGGGATACGCAGTATTTT
NA	TRBV12-3/TRBV12-4	few	TRBJ1-5	CASSLQGNQPQHF	TGTGCCAGCAGTCTACAGGGTAATCAGCCCCAGCATTTT
TRBD1	TRBV20-1	NA	TRBJ1-2	CSASGQGGLLNYGYTF	TGCAGTGCTAGTGGGCAGGGGGGCCTGTTAAACTATGGCTACACCTTC
TRBD2	TRBV2	few	TRBJ2-7	CASSGLAPRGYEQYF	TGTGCCAGCAGTGGACTAGCCCCAAGGGGCTACGAGCAGTACTTC
TRBD2	TRBV6-2/TRBV6-3	NA	TRBJ2-7	CASSGPTALAGVEQYF	TGTGCCAGCAGTGGACCAACCGCCCTAGCGGGAGTTGAGCAGTACTTC
TRBD2	TRBV11-2	once	TRBJ2-5	CASSEWQGGQTQYF	TGTGCCAGCAGCGAATGGCAGGGAGGGCAGACCCAGTACTTC